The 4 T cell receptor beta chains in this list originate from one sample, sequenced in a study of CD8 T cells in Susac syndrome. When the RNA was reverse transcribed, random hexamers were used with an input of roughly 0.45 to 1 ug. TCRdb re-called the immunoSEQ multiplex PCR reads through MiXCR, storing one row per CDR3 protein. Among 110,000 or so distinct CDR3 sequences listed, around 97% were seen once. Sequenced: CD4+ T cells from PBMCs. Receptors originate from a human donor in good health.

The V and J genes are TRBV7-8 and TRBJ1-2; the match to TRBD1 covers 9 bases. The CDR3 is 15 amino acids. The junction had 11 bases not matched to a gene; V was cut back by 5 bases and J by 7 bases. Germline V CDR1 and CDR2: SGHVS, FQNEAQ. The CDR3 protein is CASSGRTGEAGGYTF. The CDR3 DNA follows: TGTGCCAGCAGCGGCCGGACAGGGGAAGCGGGTGGCTACACCTTC.

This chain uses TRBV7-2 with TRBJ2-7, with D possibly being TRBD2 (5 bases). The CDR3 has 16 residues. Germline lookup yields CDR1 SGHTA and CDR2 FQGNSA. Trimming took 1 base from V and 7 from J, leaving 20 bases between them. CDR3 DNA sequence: TGTGCCAGCAGCTTAGGTTCTGGAGGAGCTACTGGGGAGCAGTACTTC. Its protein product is CASSLGSGGATGEQYF.

CDR3 nucleotide sequence: TGTGCCAGCCCCCAAGCTCACTCCTACAATGAGCAGTTCTTC. This translates into CASPQAHSYNEQFF. This chain uses TRBV27 with TRBJ2-1, with D unresolved. Germline V CDR1 and CDR2: MNHEY, SMNVEV (reference sequence). The ends were cut back, 8 bases at V and 0 bases at J, with 11 bases in the middle. This CDR3 has 14 residues.

CDR3 sequence: CATSGDTDTQYF. CDR3 nucleotide sequence: TGTGCCACCAGTGGCGACACAGATACGCAGTATTTT. J is TRBJ2-3 and V is TRBV24-1; D is unclear. Germline CDR1 KGHDR, CDR2 SFDVKD. V was cut by 5 bases and J by 2 bases, with 4 bases left in between. The CDR3 totals 12 residues.